A selection of T cell receptor beta chains follows, all from one sample in a study of identical twins. TCRdb re-analysed the 5' RACE reads in MiXCR, keeping a single row per CDR3 protein. The table lists some 320,000 distinct CDR3 sequences, about 12% of them singletons. This sample also appeared in a second study, on yellow fever vaccine responses in identical twins.

The sequenced sample was CD8+ T cells sorted from blood. The receptors were gathered from a woman under 30 in good health. Both conserved end residues are part of each CDR3. The D gene is left open where the match is weak. Not every row has a clone size; where given, it reads once, few, many or a size class.

size: .; V: TRBV2; D: .; J: TRBJ2-2; DNA: TGTGCCAGCAGTGAATACCGTTACACCGGGGAGCTGTTTTTT; CDR3: CASSEYRYTGELFF
size: .; V: TRBV9; D: .; J: TRBJ2-5; DNA: TGTGCCAGCAGCGTAGAGTCGGGCCAAGAGACCCAGTACTTC; CDR3: CASSVESGQETQYF
size: .; V: TRBV29-1; D: .; J: TRBJ2-1; DNA: TGCAGCGTGAGGACTGGGAACTACAATGAGCAGTTCTTC; CDR3: CSVRTGNYNEQFF
size: many; V: TRBV7-9; D: TRBD2; J: TRBJ2-1; DNA: TGTGCCAGCAGCCTCGGGACTAGCGGGCTTGAGCAGTTCTTC; CDR3: CASSLGTSGLEQFF
size: .; V: TRBV20-1; D: .; J: TRBJ2-5; DNA: TGCAGTGCTAGAGCCTACGGCAGGGTTTCAAAAGAGACCCAGTACTTC; CDR3: CSARAYGRVSKETQYF
size: few; V: TRBV4-1; D: .; J: TRBJ2-7; DNA: TGCGCCAGCAGCCAAGGATCTAGTATCTCCTACGAGCAGTACTTC; CDR3: CASSQGSSISYEQYF
size: .; V: TRBV7-9; D: TRBD2; J: TRBJ2-7; DNA: TGTGCCTCGGGGGGGAGCCCCTACGAGCAGTACTTC; CDR3: CASGGSPYEQYF
size: many; V: TRBV5-6; D: .; J: TRBJ1-1; DNA: TGTGCCAGCAGCCAAACACCGAACACTGAAGCTTTCTTT; CDR3: CASSQTPNTEAFF
size: .; V: TRBV4-1; D: .; J: TRBJ2-7; DNA: TGCGCCAGCAGCCAATCCGGGATTGCCTACGAGCAGTACTTC; CDR3: CASSQSGIAYEQYF
size: .; V: TRBV7-9; D: .; J: TRBJ1-6; DNA: TGTGCCAGCAGCCCCCGATGGATGTCACCCCTCCACTTT; CDR3: CASSPRWMSPLHF
size: many; V: TRBV5-1; D: .; J: TRBJ2-1; DNA: TGCGCCAGCAGCTTGAAGGTATCGGGGGAGGACAATGAGCAGTTCTTC; CDR3: CASSLKVSGEDNEQFF
size: few; V: TRBV28; D: TRBD1; J: TRBJ2-1; DNA: TGTGCCAGCAGTTTAGGACAGGGTCCCCCCATCAATGAGCAGTTCTTC; CDR3: CASSLGQGPPINEQFF
size: few; V: TRBV3-1; D: TRBD2; J: TRBJ2-3; DNA: TGTGCCAGCAGCCTGGGACAGGGAGGACTAGCGGGAAGCACAGATACGCAGTATTTT; CDR3: CASSLGQGGLAGSTDTQYF
size: few; V: TRBV20-1; D: .; J: TRBJ1-5; DNA: TGCAGTGCTAGAGAGGGATGGGAAGATCAGCCCCAGCATTTT; CDR3: CSAREGWEDQPQHF
size: .; V: TRBV9; D: .; J: TRBJ1-1; DNA: TGTGCCAGCAGCGTAGACGGGAACACTGAAGCTTTCTTT; CDR3: CASSVDGNTEAFF
size: .; V: TRBV15; D: .; J: TRBJ1-5; DNA: TGTGCCACCAGCAGGATAGGGGGAAGCAATCAGCCCCAGCATTTT; CDR3: CATSRIGGSNQPQHF
size: few; V: TRBV12-3/TRBV12-4; D: .; J: TRBJ2-3; DNA: TGTGCCAGCAGTTTAAGAGGGGACTGGCAGTGGGCAGATACGCAGTATTTT; CDR3: CASSLRGDWQWADTQYF
size: .; V: TRBV20-1; D: .; J: TRBJ1-5; DNA: TGCAGTGCTAGAGACTTCGCCGGACAACACAATCAGCCCCAGCATTTT; CDR3: CSARDFAGQHNQPQHF
size: few; V: TRBV10-2; D: .; J: TRBJ2-4; DNA: TGCGCCAGCACCTCAAAACACCGAGCCAAAAACATTCAGTACTTC; CDR3: CASTSKHRAKNIQYF
size: .; V: TRBV15; D: .; J: TRBJ2-1; DNA: TGTGCCACCAGCAGGGACGGCACTGACAATGAGCAGTTCTTC; CDR3: CATSRDGTDNEQFF
size: .; V: TRBV28; D: .; J: TRBJ1-4; DNA: TGTGCCAGCAGCTTATATGGGGCCGGGGAGGAAAAACTGTTTTTT; CDR3: CASSLYGAGEEKLFF
size: many; V: TRBV10-3; D: TRBD1; J: TRBJ2-2; DNA: TGTGCCATAGGGACAGGTGGCACCGGGGAGCTGTTTTTT; CDR3: CAIGTGGTGELFF
size: many; V: TRBV7-9; D: .; J: TRBJ2-1; DNA: TGTGCCAGCAGCCTCGGGACCCGGGACGAGCAGTTCTTC; CDR3: CASSLGTRDEQFF
size: .; V: TRBV20-1; D: .; J: TRBJ1-1; DNA: TGCAGTGCTAGAGTAATGGGGAACACTGAAGCTTTCTTT; CDR3: CSARVMGNTEAFF
size: .; V: TRBV3-1; D: .; J: TRBJ2-7; DNA: TGTGCCAGCAGCCAAATTCGAAACAGGGTTAGGGAGCAGTACTTC; CDR3: CASSQIRNRVREQYF
size: few; V: TRBV12-5; D: TRBD2; J: TRBJ2-7; DNA: TGTGCTAGTGCCCAGAGCGGGAGGGCCGCCTACGAGCAGTACTTC; CDR3: CASAQSGRAAYEQYF
size: .; V: TRBV20-1; D: TRBD2; J: TRBJ2-7; DNA: TGCAGTGCTACCTCTAGCGGGATGGGCTACGAGCAGTACTTC; CDR3: CSATSSGMGYEQYF
size: .; V: TRBV7-9; D: TRBD2; J: TRBJ2-3; DNA: TGTGCCAGCGAGGCTAGCGGAAGCACAGATACGCAGTATTTT; CDR3: CASEASGSTDTQYF
size: few; V: TRBV4-1; D: TRBD2; J: TRBJ2-5; DNA: TGCGCCAGCAGCCGAAGGGAGGGGCTGAAAGAGACCCAGTACTTC; CDR3: CASSRREGLKETQYF
size: .; V: TRBV20-1; D: .; J: TRBJ2-7; DNA: TGCAGTGCTAACCCGGACGAGTCCTACGAGCAGTACTTC; CDR3: CSANPDESYEQYF
size: .; V: TRBV9; D: TRBD2; J: TRBJ2-5; DNA: TGTGCCAGCAGCGTAGCTCGGCTGGGACTAGCAAGAATAGCTCCGCCGCAAGAGACCCAGTACTTC; CDR3: CASSVARLGLARIAPPQETQYF